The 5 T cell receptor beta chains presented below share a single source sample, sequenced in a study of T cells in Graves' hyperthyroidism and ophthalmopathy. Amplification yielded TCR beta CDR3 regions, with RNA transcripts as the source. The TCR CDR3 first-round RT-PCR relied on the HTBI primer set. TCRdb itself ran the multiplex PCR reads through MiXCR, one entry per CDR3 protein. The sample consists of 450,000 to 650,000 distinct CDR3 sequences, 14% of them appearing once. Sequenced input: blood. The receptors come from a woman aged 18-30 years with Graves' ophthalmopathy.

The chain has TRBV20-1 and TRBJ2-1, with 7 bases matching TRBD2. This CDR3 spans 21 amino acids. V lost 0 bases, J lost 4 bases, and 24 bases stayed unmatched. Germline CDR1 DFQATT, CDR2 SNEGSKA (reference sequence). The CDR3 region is CSARDLGRTSRYFKLYNEQFF. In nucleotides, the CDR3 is TGCAGTGCTAGAGATCTAGGTCGGACTAGTCGATACTTTAAACTTTACAATGAGCAGTTCTTC.

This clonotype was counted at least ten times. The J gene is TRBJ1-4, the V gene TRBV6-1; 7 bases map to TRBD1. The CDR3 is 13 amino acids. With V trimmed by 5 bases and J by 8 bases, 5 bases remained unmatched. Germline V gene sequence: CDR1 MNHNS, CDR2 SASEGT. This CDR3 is CASSKQGREKLFF. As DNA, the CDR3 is TGTGCCAGCAGTAAACAGGGGAGAGAAAAACTGTTTTTT.

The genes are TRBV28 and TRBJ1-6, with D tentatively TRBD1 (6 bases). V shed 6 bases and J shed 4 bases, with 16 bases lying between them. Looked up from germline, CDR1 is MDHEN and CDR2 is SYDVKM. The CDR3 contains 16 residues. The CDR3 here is CASSRAGTLYNSPLHF. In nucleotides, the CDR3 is TGTGCCAGCAGCCGCGCCGGGACACTTTATAATTCACCCCTCCACTTT.

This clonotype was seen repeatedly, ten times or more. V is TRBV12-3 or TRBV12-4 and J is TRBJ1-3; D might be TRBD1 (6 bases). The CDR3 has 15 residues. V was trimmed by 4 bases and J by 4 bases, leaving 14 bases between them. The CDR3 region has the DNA TGTGCCAGCAGTTACCCCACAGGGTCGGGAAACACCATATATTTT. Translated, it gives CASSYPTGSGNTIYF.

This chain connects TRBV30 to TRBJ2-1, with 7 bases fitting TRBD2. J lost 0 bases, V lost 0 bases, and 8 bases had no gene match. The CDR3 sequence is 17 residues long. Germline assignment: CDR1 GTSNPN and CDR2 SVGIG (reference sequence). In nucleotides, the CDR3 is TGTGCCTGGAGTGTGGGCGTGGGAGGGTCCTCCTACAATGAGCAGTTCTTC. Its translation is CAWSVGVGGSSYNEQFF.